The 8 T cell receptor beta chains listed next were all sequenced from one sample in a study of cytomegalovirus exposure and HLA in healthy donors. Researchers ran the PCR with 60 Vbeta and 13 Jbeta primers. Sequencing used immunoSEQ multiplex PCR; TCRdb keeps in-frame clones, though not all of them. The sample shows some 190,000 clones, 76% of them seen only once. The sequenced sample consisted of PBMCs. The source of these receptors is a woman aged 30 to 39 in good health and CMV-seropositive.

The chain is built from TRBV5-4 and TRBJ2-5; D not resolved. Deletions cut 0 bases from V and 4 bases from J, with 13 bases between. This CDR3 has 15 amino acids. Germline values: CDR1 SGHNT, CDR2 YYREEE (reference sequence). In DNA form, the CDR3 reads TGTGCCAGCAGCTTGGACGCTTTAGTCGGAGAGACCCAGTACTTC. Amino acids: CASSLDALVGETQYF.

The chain carries TRBV6-1 and TRBJ1-2; D is uncertain. This CDR3 is built from 13 residues. In germline, CDR1 is MNHNS, CDR2 SASEGT. The V and J ends lost 3 bases and 9 bases respectively, with 14 bases between them. The CDR3 DNA is TGTGCCAGCAGTGAGGAGGCTGGCTGGAGCTACACCTTC. Protein product: CASSEEAGWSYTF.

The chain recombines TRBV7-2 with TRBJ1-5; D possibly corresponds to TRBD1 (6 bases). Germline V gene lookup returns CDR1 SGHTA and CDR2 FQGNSA. Trimming stripped 7 bases from V and 9 bases from J, with 19 bases between. This CDR3 has 14 residues. The CDR3 loop is CASTLGQGKGPQHF. CDR3 sequence (DNA): TGTGCCAGCACCTTGGGGCAGGGGAAGGGGCCCCAGCATTTT. The whole variable domain, remainder taken from reference TRBV7-2 and TRBJ1-5, is GAGVSQSPSNKVTEKGKDVELRCDPISGHTALYWYRQSLGQGLEFLIYFQGNSAPDKSGLPSDRFSAERTGGSVSTLTIQRTQQEDSAVYLCASTLGQGKGPQHFGDGTRLSIL.

The chain links TRBV4-1 to TRBJ2-3; 9 bases align to TRBD2. Germline values: CDR1 MGHRA, CDR2 YSYEKL. This CDR3 spans 16 amino acids. Trimming removed 4 bases from V and 5 bases from J; junction bases left unmatched: 10. The CDR3 protein is CASSPTQRGAQDTQYF. CDR3 bases: TGCGCCAGCAGCCCCACTCAGCGGGGGGCTCAAGATACGCAGTATTTT.

The rearrangement joins TRBV6-5 to TRBJ1-2; TRBD1 matches at 10 bases. With 6 bases clipped from V and 7 bases from J, the junction kept 11 bases outside the gene matches. This CDR3 is 15 amino acids long. Germline CDR1 MNHEY, CDR2 SVGAGI. The CDR3 nucleotides are TGTGCCAGCAGCCTCCGGACAGGGGGAATGGTTGGCTACACCTTC. Translation gives CASSLRTGGMVGYTF.

The rearrangement links TRBV5-5 to TRBJ1-2; D perhaps matches TRBD1 (6 bases). CDR1 and CDR2 (germline): SGHKS, YYEKEE (reference sequence). The germline V and J ends were trimmed by 0 bases and 4 bases, with 16 bases remaining between them. This CDR3 contains 16 residues. CDR3 loop: CASSLERVGGAYGYTF. The CDR3 DNA follows: TGTGCCAGCAGCTTGGAAAGGGTAGGGGGTGCCTATGGCTACACCTTC.

V gene TRBV6-5 combines with J gene TRBJ2-1, with D possibly being TRBD1 (7 bases). Trimming took 6 bases from V and 7 from J, leaving 16 bases between them. The germline V gene encodes CDR1 MNHEY and CDR2 SVGAGI. This CDR3 has 14 amino acids. This chain's CDR3 is CASSRGTVYNEQFF. The CDR3 nucleotides read TGTGCCAGCAGCCGCGGGACAGTTTATAATGAGCAGTTCTTC.

The chain has TRBV9 and TRBJ1-3; D is unresolved. The CDR3 runs to 15 residues. Germline CDR1 is SGDLS and CDR2 is YYNGEE. V was shortened by 3 bases and J by 4 bases, with 14 bases between the two germline ends. The CDR3 bases are TGTGCCAGCAGCGAAGGACTGACCATGGGAAACACCATATATTTT. Protein: CASSEGLTMGNTIYF.